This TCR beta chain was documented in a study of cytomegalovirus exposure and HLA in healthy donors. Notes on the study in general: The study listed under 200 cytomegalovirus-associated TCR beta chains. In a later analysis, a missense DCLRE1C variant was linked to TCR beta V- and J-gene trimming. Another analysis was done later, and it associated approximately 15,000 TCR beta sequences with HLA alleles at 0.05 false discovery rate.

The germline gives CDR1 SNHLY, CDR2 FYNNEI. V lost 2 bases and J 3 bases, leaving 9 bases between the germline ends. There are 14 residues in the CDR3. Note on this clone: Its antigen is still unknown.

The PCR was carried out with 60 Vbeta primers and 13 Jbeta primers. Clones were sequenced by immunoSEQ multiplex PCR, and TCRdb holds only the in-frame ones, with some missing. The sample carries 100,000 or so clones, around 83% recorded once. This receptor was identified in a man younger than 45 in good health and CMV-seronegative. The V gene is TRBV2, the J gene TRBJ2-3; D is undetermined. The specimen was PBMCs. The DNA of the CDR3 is TGTGCCAGCAGTGAACTGACAAGAACAGATACGCAGTATTTT. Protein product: CASSELTRTDTQYF.